The clone carrying this T cell receptor beta chain was seen only a few times. Germline V CDR1 and CDR2: MNHEY, SMNVEV (reference sequence). The CDR3 contains 20 residues. V was clipped by 2 bases and J by 1 base, with 24 bases between them. These data are taken from a study of response to subunit inactivated influenza vaccine. TCRdb used MiXCR to reprocess the RT-PCR reads, holding one entry per CDR3 protein. Counted here are about 570,000 distinct CDR3 sequences, approximately 10% occurring once; the ten biggest clones make up about 10%. The same specimen was also included in a second study, on T cells expressing NK-cell markers. That paper notes: Beta-chain TCR cDNA was generated via 5'RACE template switching with UMIs. Beta-chain profiling covered CD3+CD56+NKG2C+, CD3+CD56+NKG2C- and CD3+CD56-NKG2C+ sorted subsets. Among eight sequenced donors, seven carried HCMV seropositivity while one was seronegative. Several experiments added an anti-gamma-delta TCR antibody to sort only alpha-beta TCR T cells. Also leading the CD3+CD56-NKG2C+ fraction in a handful of donors were these clonotypes.

The sequence was obtained from a man between 50 and 59 years old who received an inactivated influenza vaccine. This specimen was PBMCs from blood, taken on the day of vaccination. V usage is TRBV27 and J usage is TRBJ2-1; D remains ambiguous. The CDR3 sequence is CASSLPTSPANVPSYNEQFF. DNA for the CDR3: TGTGCCAGCAGTTTACCAACGAGCCCCGCTAACGTCCCTTCCTACAATGAGCAGTTCTTC.